This entry features one TCR beta chain sequence. The antigen remains unidentified. The source of the sample is a study of PD-1 blockade in mismatch repair-deficient tumors. Findings and caveats of the study: Tumor-resident clones, often undetectable pretreatment in blood, expanded then contracted after pembrolizumab.

Sequencing used immunoSEQ multiplex PCR; TCRdb keeps in-frame clones, though not all of them. The sample holds over 75,000 clones, 65% to 85% seen once. CDR1 is SGDLS, CDR2 YYNGEE, per germline. V lost 0 bases and J lost 5; bases outside the gene matches: 4. This CDR3 is built from 16 residues. Sequenced here: peripheral blood, sampled 12 weeks after starting pembrolizumab. The gene calls are TRBV9 and TRBJ2-2; 10 bases align to TRBD2. The TCR sequence derives from an adult with mismatch repair-deficient cancer. For the CDR3, the DNA is TGTGCCAGCAGCGTAGAAGGACTAGCGGAGACCGGGGAGCTGTTTTTT. Translating it yields CASSVEGLAETGELFF. Looking up the rest from reference TRBV9 and TRBJ2-2 gives the full variable domain: DSGVTQTPKHLITATGQRVTLRCSPRSGDLSVYWYQQSLDQGLQFLIQYYNGEERAKGNILERFSAQQFPDLHSELNLSSLELGDSALYFCASSVEGLAETGELFFGEGSRLTVL.